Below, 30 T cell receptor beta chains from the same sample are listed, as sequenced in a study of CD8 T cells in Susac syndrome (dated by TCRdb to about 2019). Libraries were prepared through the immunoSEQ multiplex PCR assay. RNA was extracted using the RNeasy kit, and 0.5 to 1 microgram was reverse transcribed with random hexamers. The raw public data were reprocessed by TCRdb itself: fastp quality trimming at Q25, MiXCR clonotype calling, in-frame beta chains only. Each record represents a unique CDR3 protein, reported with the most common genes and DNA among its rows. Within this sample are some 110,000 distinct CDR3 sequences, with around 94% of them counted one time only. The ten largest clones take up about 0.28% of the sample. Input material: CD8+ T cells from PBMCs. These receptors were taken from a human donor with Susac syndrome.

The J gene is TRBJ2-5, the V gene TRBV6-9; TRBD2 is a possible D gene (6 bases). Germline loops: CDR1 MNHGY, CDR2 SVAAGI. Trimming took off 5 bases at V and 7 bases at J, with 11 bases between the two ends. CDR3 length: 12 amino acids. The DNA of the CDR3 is TGTGCCAGCAGTCGAATCGGGGGGACCCAGTACTTC. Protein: CASSRIGGTQYF.

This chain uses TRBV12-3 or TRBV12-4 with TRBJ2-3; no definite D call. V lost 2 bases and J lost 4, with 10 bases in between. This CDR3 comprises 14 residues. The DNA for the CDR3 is TGTGCCAGCAGTTTAACCCAGACCGCAGATACGCAGTATTTT. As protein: CASSLTQTADTQYF.

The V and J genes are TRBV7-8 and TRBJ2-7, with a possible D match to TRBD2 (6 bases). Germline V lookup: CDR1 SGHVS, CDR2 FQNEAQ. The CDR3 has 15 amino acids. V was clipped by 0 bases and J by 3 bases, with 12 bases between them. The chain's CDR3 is CASSLALASIYEQYF. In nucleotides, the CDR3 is TGTGCCAGCAGCTTAGCGCTAGCGTCCATCTACGAGCAGTACTTC.

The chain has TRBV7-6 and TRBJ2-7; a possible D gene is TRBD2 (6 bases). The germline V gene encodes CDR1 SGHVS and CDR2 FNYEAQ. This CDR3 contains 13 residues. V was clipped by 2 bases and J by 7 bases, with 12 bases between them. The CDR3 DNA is TGTGCCAGCAGCTTACAGCGGGCTCGGGAGCAGTACTTC. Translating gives CASSLQRAREQYF.

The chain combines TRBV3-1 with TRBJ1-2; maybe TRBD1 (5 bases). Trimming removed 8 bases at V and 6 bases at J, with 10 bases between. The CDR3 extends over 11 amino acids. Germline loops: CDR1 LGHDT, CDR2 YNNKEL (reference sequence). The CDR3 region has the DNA TGTGCCAGCCTGGGAGGGGATGGCTACACCTTC. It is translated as CASLGGDGYTF.

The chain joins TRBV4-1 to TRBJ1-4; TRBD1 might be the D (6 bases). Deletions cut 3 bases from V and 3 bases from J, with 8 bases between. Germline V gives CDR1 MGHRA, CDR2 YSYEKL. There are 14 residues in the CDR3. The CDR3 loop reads CASSQGAANEKLFF. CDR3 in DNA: TGCGCCAGCAGCCAGGGGGCAGCTAATGAAAAACTGTTTTTT.

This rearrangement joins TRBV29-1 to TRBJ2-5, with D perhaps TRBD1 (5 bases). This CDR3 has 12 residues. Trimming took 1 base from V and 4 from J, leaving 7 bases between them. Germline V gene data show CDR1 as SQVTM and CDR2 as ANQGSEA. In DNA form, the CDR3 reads TGCAGCGTTGAAGGGCAGGGAGAGACCCAGTACTTC. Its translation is CSVEGQGETQYF.

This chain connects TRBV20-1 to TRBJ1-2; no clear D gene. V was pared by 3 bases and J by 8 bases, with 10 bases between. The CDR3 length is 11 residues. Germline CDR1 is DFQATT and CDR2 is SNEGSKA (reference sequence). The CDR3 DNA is TGCAGTGCTAGGGAGGCTGGGGGCTACACCTTC. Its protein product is CSAREAGGYTF.

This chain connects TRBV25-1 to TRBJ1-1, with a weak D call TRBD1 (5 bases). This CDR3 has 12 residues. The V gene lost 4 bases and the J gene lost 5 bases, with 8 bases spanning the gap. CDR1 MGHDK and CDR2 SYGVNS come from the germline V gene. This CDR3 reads CASSAGATEAFF. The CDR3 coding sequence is TGTGCCAGCAGTGCCGGGGCTACTGAAGCTTTCTTT.

The CDR3 sequence is CASSERSRDSGELFF. The CDR3 DNA sequence: TGTGCCAGCAGTGAACGGTCCAGGGATAGCGGGGAGCTGTTTTTT. The chain links TRBV2 to TRBJ2-2; the D gene is possibly TRBD1 (5 bases). CDR3 length equals 15 residues. V lost 2 bases, J lost 7 bases, and 14 bases lay in between. The germline V gene encodes CDR1 SNHLY and CDR2 FYNNEI.

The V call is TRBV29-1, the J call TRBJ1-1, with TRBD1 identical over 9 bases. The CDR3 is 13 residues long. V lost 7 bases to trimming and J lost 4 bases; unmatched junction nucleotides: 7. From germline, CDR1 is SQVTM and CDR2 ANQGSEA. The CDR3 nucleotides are TGCAGCGCCCCGGGACAGGGTGGCACTGAAGCTTTCTTT. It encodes CSAPGQGGTEAFF.

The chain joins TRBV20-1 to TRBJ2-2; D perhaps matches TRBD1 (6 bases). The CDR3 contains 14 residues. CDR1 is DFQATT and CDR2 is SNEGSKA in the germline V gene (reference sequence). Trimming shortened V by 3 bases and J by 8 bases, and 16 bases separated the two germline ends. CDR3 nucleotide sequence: TGCAGTGCTAGTTCCAGGGGACCAAGGGGGGAGCTGTTTTTT. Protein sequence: CSASSRGPRGELFF.

The chain's CDR3 is CASSGQGQGAATNEKLFF. The CDR3, as DNA: TGTGCCAGCAGCGGTCAGGGACAGGGGGCAGCAACTAATGAAAAACTGTTTTTT. This chain joins TRBV9 and TRBJ1-4; 12 bases map to TRBD1. Germline loops: CDR1 SGDLS, CDR2 YYNGEE. CDR3 length: 18 residues. Germline trimming cut 3 bases from V and 0 bases from J; bases unmatched to any gene: 6.

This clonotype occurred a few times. The CDR3 DNA follows: TGTGCCAGCAGTGGGAGGGGAAGCTCCTACGAGCAGTACTTC. Translation gives CASSGRGSSYEQYF. V and J are TRBV6-5 and TRBJ2-7, with 7 bases lining up with TRBD2. The V gene's germline CDR1 is MNHEY and CDR2 SVGAGI. The CDR3 loop spans 14 amino acids. The junction had 4 bases not matched to a gene; V was cut back by 5 bases and J by 0 bases.

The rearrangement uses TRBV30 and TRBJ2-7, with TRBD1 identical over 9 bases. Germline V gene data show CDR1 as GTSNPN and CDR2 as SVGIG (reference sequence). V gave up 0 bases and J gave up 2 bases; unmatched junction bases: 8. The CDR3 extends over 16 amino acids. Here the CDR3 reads CAWSVSGQGNAYEQYF. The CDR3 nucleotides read TGTGCCTGGAGTGTGTCGGGACAGGGAAATGCCTACGAGCAGTACTTC.

In nucleotides, the CDR3 is TGTGCCAGCAGGGTTGGGGGAATTATATCGGATACGCAGTATTTT. Its translation: CASRVGGIISDTQYF. The rearrangement uses TRBV13 and TRBJ2-3; tentatively, D is TRBD1 or TRBD2 (5 bases each). In germline, CDR1 is PRHDT, CDR2 FYEKMQ (reference sequence). There are 15 residues in the CDR3. V shed 6 bases and J shed 6 bases, with 19 bases lying between them. The complete variable domain, with remaining parts taken from reference TRBV13 and TRBJ2-3, reads AAGVIQSPRHLIKEKRETATLKCYPIPRHDTVYWYQQGPGQDPQFLISFYEKMQSDKGSIPDRFSAQQFSDYHSELNMSSLELGDSALYFCASRVGGIISDTQYFGPGTRLTVL.

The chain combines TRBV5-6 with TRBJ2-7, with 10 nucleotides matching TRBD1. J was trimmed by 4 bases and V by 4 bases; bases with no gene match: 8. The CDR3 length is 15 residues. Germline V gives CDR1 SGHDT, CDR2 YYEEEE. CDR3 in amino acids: CASSNLRDRGYEQYF. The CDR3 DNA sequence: TGTGCCAGCAGCAATCTTCGGGACAGGGGATACGAGCAGTACTTC.

In nucleotides, the CDR3 is TGCAGCGTTGCCGGGACAGGGACGTACACTGAAGCTTTCTTT. Its translation: CSVAGTGTYTEAFF. The chain couples TRBV29-1 to TRBJ1-1; 9 nucleotides match TRBD1. The germline gives CDR1 SQVTM, CDR2 ANQGSEA. Germline trimming cut 4 bases from V and 3 bases from J; bases unmatched to any gene: 6. The CDR3 totals 14 residues.

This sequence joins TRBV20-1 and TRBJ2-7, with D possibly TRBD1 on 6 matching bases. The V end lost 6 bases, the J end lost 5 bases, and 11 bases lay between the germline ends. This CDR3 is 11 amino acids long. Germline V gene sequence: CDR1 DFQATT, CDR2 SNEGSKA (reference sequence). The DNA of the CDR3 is TGCAGTGCAAACACAGGGAACGAGCAGTACTTC. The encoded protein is CSANTGNEQYF.

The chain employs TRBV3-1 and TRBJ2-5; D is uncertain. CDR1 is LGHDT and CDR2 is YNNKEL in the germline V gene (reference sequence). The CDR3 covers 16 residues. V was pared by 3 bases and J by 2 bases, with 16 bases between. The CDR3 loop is CASSQLPGPIQETQYF. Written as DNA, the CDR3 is TGTGCCAGCAGCCAGCTCCCTGGCCCTATTCAAGAGACCCAGTACTTC.

The CDR3 loop is CASSDGRQGTYEQYF. CDR3 nucleotides: TGTGCCAGCAGCGATGGCAGACAGGGGACCTACGAGCAGTACTTC. The chain is built from TRBV27 and TRBJ2-7; 8 bases line up with TRBD1. The CDR3 extends over 15 amino acids. Per germline, CDR1 MNHEY and CDR2 SMNVEV (reference sequence). V dropped 6 bases and J dropped 2; count of bases not matched to a gene: 9.

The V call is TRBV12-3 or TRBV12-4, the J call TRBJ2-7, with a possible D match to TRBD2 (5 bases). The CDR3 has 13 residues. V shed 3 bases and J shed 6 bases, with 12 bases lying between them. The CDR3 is CASSFGLAREQYF. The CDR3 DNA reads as TGTGCCAGCAGTTTTGGGCTAGCCCGCGAGCAGTACTTC.

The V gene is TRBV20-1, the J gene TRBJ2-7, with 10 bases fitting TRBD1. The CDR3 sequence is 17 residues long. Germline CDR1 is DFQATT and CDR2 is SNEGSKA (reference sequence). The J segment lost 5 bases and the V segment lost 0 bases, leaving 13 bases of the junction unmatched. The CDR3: CSARDQYSGQGLDEQYF. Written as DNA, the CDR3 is TGCAGTGCTAGAGACCAATACTCGGGACAGGGGTTGGACGAGCAGTACTTC.

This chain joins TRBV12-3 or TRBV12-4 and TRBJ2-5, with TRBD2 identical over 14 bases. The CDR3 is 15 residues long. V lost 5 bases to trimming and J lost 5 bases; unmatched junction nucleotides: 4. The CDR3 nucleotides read TGTGCCAGCAGTGACAGGACTAGCGGGGGGGAGACCCAGTACTTC. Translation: CASSDRTSGGETQYF.

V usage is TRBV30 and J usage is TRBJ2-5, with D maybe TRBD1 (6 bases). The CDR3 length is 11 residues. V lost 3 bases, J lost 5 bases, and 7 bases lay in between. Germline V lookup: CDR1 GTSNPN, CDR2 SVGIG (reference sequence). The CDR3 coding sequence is TGTGCCTGGAGGAGGGGGGAGACCCAGTACTTC. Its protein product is CAWRRGETQYF.

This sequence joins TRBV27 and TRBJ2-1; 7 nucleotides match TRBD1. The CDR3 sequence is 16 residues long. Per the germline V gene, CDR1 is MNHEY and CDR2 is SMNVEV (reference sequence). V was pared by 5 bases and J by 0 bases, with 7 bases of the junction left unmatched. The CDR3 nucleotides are TGTGCCAGCAGTCCAGAACAGGGGAGCTCCTACAATGAGCAGTTCTTC. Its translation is CASSPEQGSSYNEQFF.

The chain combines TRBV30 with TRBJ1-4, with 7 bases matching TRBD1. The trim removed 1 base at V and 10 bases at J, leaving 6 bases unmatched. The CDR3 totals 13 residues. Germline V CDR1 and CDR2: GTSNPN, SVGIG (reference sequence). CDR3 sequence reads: CAWSDRGGGKLFF. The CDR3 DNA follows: TGTGCCTGGAGTGACAGGGGAGGAGGAAAACTGTTTTTT.

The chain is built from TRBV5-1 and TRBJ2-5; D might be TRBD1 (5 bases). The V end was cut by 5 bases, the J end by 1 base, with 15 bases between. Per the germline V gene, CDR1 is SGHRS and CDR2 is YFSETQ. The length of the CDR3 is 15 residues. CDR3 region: CASSLGWGLQETQYF. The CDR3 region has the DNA TGCGCCAGCAGTCTCGGGTGGGGCCTCCAAGAGACCCAGTACTTC.

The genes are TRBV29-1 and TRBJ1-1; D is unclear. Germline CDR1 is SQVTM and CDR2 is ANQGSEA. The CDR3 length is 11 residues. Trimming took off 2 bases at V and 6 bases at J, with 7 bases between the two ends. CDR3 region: CSVETDAEAFF. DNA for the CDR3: TGCAGCGTTGAAACGGACGCTGAAGCTTTCTTT. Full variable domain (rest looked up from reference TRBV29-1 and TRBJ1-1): SAVISQKPSRDICQRGTSLTIQCQVDSQVTMMFWYRQQPGQSLTLIATANQGSEATYESGFVIDKFPISRPNLTFSTLTVSNMSPEDSSIYLCSVETDAEAFFGQGTRLTVV.

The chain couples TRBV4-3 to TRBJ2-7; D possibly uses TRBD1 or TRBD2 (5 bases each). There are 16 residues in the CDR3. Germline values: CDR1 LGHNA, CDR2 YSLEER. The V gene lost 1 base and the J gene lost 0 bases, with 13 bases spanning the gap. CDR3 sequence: CASSQGVGDSSYEQYF. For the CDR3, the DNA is TGCGCCAGCAGCCAAGGCGTGGGAGACAGCTCCTACGAGCAGTACTTC.